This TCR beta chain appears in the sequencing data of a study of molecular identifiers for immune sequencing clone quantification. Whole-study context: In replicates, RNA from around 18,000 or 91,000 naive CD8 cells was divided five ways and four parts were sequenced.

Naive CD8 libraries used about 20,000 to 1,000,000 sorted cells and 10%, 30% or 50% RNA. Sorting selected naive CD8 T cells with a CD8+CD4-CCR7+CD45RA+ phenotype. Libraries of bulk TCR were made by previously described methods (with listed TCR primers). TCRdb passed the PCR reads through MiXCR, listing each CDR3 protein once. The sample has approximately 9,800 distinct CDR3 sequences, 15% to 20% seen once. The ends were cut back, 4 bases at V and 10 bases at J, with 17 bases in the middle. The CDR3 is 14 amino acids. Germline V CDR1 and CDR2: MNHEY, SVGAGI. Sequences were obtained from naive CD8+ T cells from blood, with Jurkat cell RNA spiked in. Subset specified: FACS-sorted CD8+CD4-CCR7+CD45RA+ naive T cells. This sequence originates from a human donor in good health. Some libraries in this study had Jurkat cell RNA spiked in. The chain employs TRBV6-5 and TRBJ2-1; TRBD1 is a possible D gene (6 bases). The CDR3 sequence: CASSLQGFVREQFF. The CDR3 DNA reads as TGTGCCAGCAGTTTACAGGGATTCGTCAGGGAGCAGTTCTTC.